Each of the 31 T cell receptor beta chains below was sequenced from the same sample in a study of OX40 agonist ivuxolimab in advanced cancers. The protocol was immunoSEQ multiplex PCR, while the TCRdb copy is restricted to in-frame clones and leaves out a portion. The table shows tens of thousands of clones, with around 90% occurring only once. The sequences come from CD4+ or CD8+ T cells sorted from blood, collected in a trial of the OX40 agonist ivuxolimab. Receptor source: an adult with an advanced solid tumor such as melanoma, head and neck, liver or kidney cancer.

This chain uses TRBV19 with TRBJ2-2; 11 bases map to TRBD2. The germline V gene has CDR1 LNHDA and CDR2 SQIVND (reference sequence). J gave up 8 bases and V 7 bases, and 9 bases lay outside the gene matches. This CDR3 spans 15 amino acids. CDR3 amino acids: CASKVAGGPSGELFF. The CDR3 bases are TGTGCCAGTAAGGTAGCGGGAGGGCCCTCTGGGGAGCTGTTTTTT.

The chain recombines TRBV11-2 with TRBJ2-2; 8 bases line up with TRBD1. The CDR3 loop spans 13 amino acids. CDR1 and CDR2 (germline): SGHAT, FQNNGV. The junction had 3 bases not matched to a gene; V was cut back by 5 bases and J by 7 bases. CDR3 residues: CASSHDRGGELFF. The CDR3 DNA follows: TGTGCCAGCAGCCACGACAGGGGCGGGGAGCTGTTTTTT. Based on the CDR3 plus reference TRBV11-2 and TRBJ2-2, the full variable domain is EAGVAQSPRYKIIEKRQSVAFWCNPISGHATLYWYQQILGQGPKLLIQFQNNGVVDDSQLPKDRFSAERLKGVDSTLKIQPAKLEDSAVYLCASSHDRGGELFFGEGSRLTVL.

The V and J genes are TRBV6-1 and TRBJ2-1; 8 bases agree with TRBD2. With 6 bases clipped from V and 2 bases from J, the junction kept 3 bases outside the gene matches. The germline V gene has CDR1 MNHNS and CDR2 SASEGT. CDR3 length equals 14 residues. The CDR3 nucleotides are TGTGCCAGCAGAGTAGCGGGAACCTACAATGAGCAGTTCTTC. Amino acid sequence: CASRVAGTYNEQFF.

The chain couples TRBV19 to TRBJ2-2; 10 bases align to TRBD1. The junction had 5 bases not matched to a gene; V was cut back by 4 bases and J by 0 bases. Germline-derived CDR1 and CDR2 are LNHDA and SQIVND (reference sequence). The CDR3 loop spans 17 amino acids. This CDR3 reads CASSKGQGITNTGELFF. DNA for the CDR3: TGTGCCAGTAGTAAGGGACAGGGGATAACGAACACCGGGGAGCTGTTTTTT.

This rearrangement joins TRBV27 to TRBJ2-7; perhaps TRBD1 as D (6 bases). This CDR3 has 14 amino acids. Looked up from germline, CDR1 is MNHEY and CDR2 is SMNVEV (reference sequence). V lost 8 bases, J lost 1 base, and 15 bases lay in between. The CDR3 sequence: CASRDTRLSYEQYF. The CDR3 DNA is TGTGCCAGCCGGGACACTCGCCTTTCCTACGAGCAGTACTTC.

This rearrangement joins TRBV6-6 to TRBJ1-1, with D perhaps TRBD1 (5 bases). The germline V and J ends were trimmed by 1 base and 3 bases, with 6 bases remaining between them. There are 13 residues in the CDR3. Germline V gives CDR1 MNHNY, CDR2 SVGAGI (reference sequence). The chain's CDR3 is CASSYLGDTEAFF. The CDR3 nucleotides read TGTGCCAGCAGTTACTTGGGGGACACTGAAGCTTTCTTT.

In nucleotides, the CDR3 is TGTGCCAGTAGTATAGCGAACCGACCCTATGGCTACACCTTC. It codes for CASSIANRPYGYTF. This chain connects TRBV19 to TRBJ1-2; D call uncertain. Germline V lookup: CDR1 LNHDA, CDR2 SQIVND (reference sequence). The CDR3 is 14 amino acids. V was shortened by 1 base and J by 4 bases, with 10 bases between the two germline ends.

The chain couples TRBV7-3 to TRBJ2-1; D remains unclear. The CDR3 sequence is 13 residues long. V lost 5 bases and J lost 4, with 9 bases in between. CDR1 and CDR2 from the germline V gene are SGHTA and FQGTGA. The CDR3 DNA follows: TGTGCCAGCAGCGGAACGGATTACAATGAGCAGTTCTTC. It yields the protein CASSGTDYNEQFF.

This rearrangement joins TRBV6-5 to TRBJ2-1, with D uncertain. The CDR3 spans 13 residues. Trimming cost V 0 bases and J 6 bases, with 6 bases left between them. Germline CDR1 and CDR2: MNHEY and SVGAGI. In DNA form, the CDR3 reads TGTGCCAGCAGTTACTCGAGTAGCAATGAGCAGTTCTTC. Amino acid sequence: CASSYSSSNEQFF.

The chain uses TRBV7-8 and TRBJ2-5; D is unresolved. The V gene's germline CDR1 is SGHVS and CDR2 FQNEAQ. The CDR3 runs to 15 residues. V was trimmed by 1 base and J by 1 base, leaving 10 bases between them. As DNA, the CDR3 is TGTGCCAGCAGCTTAGGTGTAGGGCCCCAAGAGACCCAGTACTTC. Protein product: CASSLGVGPQETQYF.

The genes are TRBV2 and TRBJ1-3; a weak D match, TRBD1 (6 bases). This CDR3 contains 13 residues. V was clipped by 7 bases and J by 2 bases, with 9 bases between them. CDR1 and CDR2 (germline): SNHLY, FYNNEI. The CDR3 sequence: CASKQGAGNTIYF. The CDR3 DNA is TGTGCCAGCAAACAGGGTGCTGGAAACACCATATATTTT.

This clone was seen once. This chain uses TRBV7-8 with TRBJ2-2; 12 bases line up with TRBD2. J was trimmed by 4 bases and V by 2 bases; bases with no gene match: 11. This CDR3 spans 19 amino acids. The V gene's germline CDR1 is SGHVS and CDR2 FQNEAQ. The CDR3 here is CASSLRLASGRVGTGELFF. CDR3 DNA: TGTGCCAGCAGCTTACGTTTGGCTAGCGGGAGGGTAGGCACCGGGGAGCTGTTTTTT.

The CDR3 region has the DNA TGTGCCAGCAGCTTAGCGGGCCCTTTCTTT. This codes for CASSLAGPFF. This chain connects TRBV7-9 to TRBJ1-1; D uncertain. Germline V gives CDR1 SEHNR, CDR2 FQNEAQ (reference sequence). This CDR3 has 10 amino acids. Trimming cost V 0 bases and J 12 bases, with 5 bases left between them.

The CDR3 here is CASSSGGQGNTGELFF. In nucleotides, the CDR3 is TGTGCCAGCAGCTCAGGTGGGCAGGGAAACACCGGGGAGCTGTTTTTT. The V and J genes are TRBV7-3 and TRBJ2-2; possible D gene TRBD1, 5 bases. V gave up 4 bases and J gave up 2 bases, with 14 bases separating them. CDR1 is SGHTA, CDR2 FQGTGA, per germline. The CDR3 extends over 16 amino acids.

V is TRBV6-1 and J is TRBJ2-2; D is uncertain. V was clipped by 1 base and J by 3 bases, with 9 bases between them. Germline values: CDR1 MNHNS, CDR2 SASEGT. The CDR3 is 15 amino acids. The CDR3 DNA follows: TGTGCCAGCAGTGAAGGGGTGTCCGACACCGGGGAGCTGTTTTTT. This encodes CASSEGVSDTGELFF.

For the CDR3, the DNA is TGTGCCAGCTCACCCGGACTAGCGGCCCTCATAATCGAGCAGTACTTC. It specifies CASSPGLAALIIEQYF. The chain joins TRBV18 to TRBJ2-7; 10 nucleotides align to TRBD2. CDR1 and CDR2 (germline): KGHSH, LQKENI. The CDR3 is 16 amino acids. Unmatched junction bases numbered 11, after V lost 3 bases and J lost 6 bases.

The count of this clone is one. This sequence joins TRBV6-5 and TRBJ2-2; 7 bases align to TRBD1. This CDR3 comprises 14 residues. J gave up 5 bases and V 8 bases, and 8 bases lay outside the gene matches. CDR1 and CDR2 (germline): MNHEY, SVGAGI. The DNA for the CDR3 is TGTGCCAGCTACCCGGGACAGAAAACCGGGGAGCTGTTTTTT. This encodes CASYPGQKTGELFF.

The V call is TRBV9, the J call TRBJ1-1; 9 bases match TRBD1. Germline V gene data show CDR1 as SGDLS and CDR2 as YYNGEE. V was pared by 4 bases and J by 1 base, with 5 bases of the junction left unmatched. There are 15 residues in the CDR3. The CDR3 region is CASSLLTGGNTEAFF. Written as DNA, the CDR3 is TGTGCCAGCAGCCTCCTGACAGGGGGGAACACTGAAGCTTTCTTT.

This chain connects TRBV28 to TRBJ2-1, with D possibly TRBD1 on 6 matching bases. CDR3 length: 15 residues. CDR1 and CDR2 (germline): MDHEN, SYDVKM. Trimming left V 8 bases short and J 4 bases short, with 18 bases between. CDR3 nucleotides: TGTGCCAGCTCCACCAGTGGGACAACGTACAATGAGCAGTTCTTC. Translated, it gives CASSTSGTTYNEQFF.

The chain recombines TRBV9 with TRBJ2-1; the match to TRBD1 covers 8 bases. CDR3 length equals 16 residues. The V and J ends lost 0 bases and 6 bases, in that order; junction bases with no gene match: 8. The V gene's germline CDR1 is SGDLS and CDR2 YYNGEE. CDR3 nucleotide sequence: TGTGCCAGCAGCGTAGAGCAGGGGGCGATTCCCAATGAGCAGTTCTTC. As protein: CASSVEQGAIPNEQFF.

This chain uses TRBV2 with TRBJ1-1; tentative D call: TRBD1 (5 bases). V dropped 8 bases and J dropped 1 base, with 11 bases sitting between them. In germline, CDR1 is SNHLY, CDR2 FYNNEI. The CDR3 loop spans 13 amino acids. The CDR3 loop reads CASYFTGNTEAFF. The CDR3 bases are TGTGCCAGCTATTTTACAGGGAACACTGAAGCTTTCTTT.

The chain uses TRBV18 and TRBJ2-5; D perhaps matches TRBD1 (5 bases). CDR1 is KGHSH and CDR2 is LQKENI in the germline V gene. CDR3 length equals 11 residues. Trimming cost V 7 bases and J 4 bases, with 7 bases left between them. The CDR3 is CASFQGETQYF. CDR3 coding DNA: TGTGCCAGCTTCCAGGGAGAGACCCAGTACTTC.

CDR3 protein: CASSEAQLAGGTDTQYF. The CDR3 region has the DNA TGTGCCAGCAGTGAAGCGCAACTAGCGGGGGGCACAGATACGCAGTATTTT. The V call is TRBV6-1, the J call TRBJ2-3; 11 bases agree with TRBD2. CDR1 and CDR2 from the germline V gene are MNHNS and SASEGT. The V gene end was trimmed by 0 bases and the J gene end by 1 base; junction bases not matched to a gene: 3. This CDR3 has 17 residues.

The sample holds a few counts of this clone. The chain carries TRBV5-1 and TRBJ1-2; D gene unclear. The CDR3 consists of 13 residues. V was shortened by 0 bases and J by 8 bases, with 11 bases between the two germline ends. Germline CDR1 is SGHRS and CDR2 is YFSETQ. The CDR3 sequence is CASSLAAGEGYTF. The CDR3 bases are TGCGCCAGCAGCTTGGCGGCCGGGGAAGGCTACACCTTC.

The chain links TRBV21-1 to TRBJ2-7; TRBD2, the table's D call, lacks a check against the DNA. TRBV21-1 is labeled a pseudogene. This CDR3 has 14 amino acids. Written as DNA, the CDR3 is TGTGCCAGCAGCAAAAGGGGGGGTAACGACGAGCAGTACTTC. It specifies CASSKRGGNDEQYF.

V gene TRBV11-2 combines with J gene TRBJ2-7; D possibly corresponds to TRBD1 (6 bases). Germline-derived CDR1 and CDR2 are SGHAT and FQNNGV. The CDR3 covers 15 residues. V was pared by 2 bases and J by 6 bases, with 17 bases between. CDR3: CASSLSVQGSSEQYF. The CDR3 DNA is TGTGCCAGCAGCTTATCGGTACAGGGAAGTTCCGAGCAGTACTTC.

The gene calls are TRBV5-1 and TRBJ2-3; D might be TRBD2 (5 bases). This CDR3 has 16 amino acids. With 0 bases removed from V and 2 bases from J, the gap between germline ends came to 13 bases. Germline loops: CDR1 SGHRS, CDR2 YFSETQ. CDR3 in DNA: TGCGCCAGCAGCTTGGACGCGCCGGACTCCACAGATACGCAGTATTTT. It codes for CASSLDAPDSTDTQYF.

The rearrangement uses TRBV2 and TRBJ2-4, with 7 bases lining up with TRBD1. Losses at the gene ends were 3 bases for V and 1 base for J; bases not matched to a gene: 0. The CDR3 contains 14 residues. Germline V lookup: CDR1 SNHLY, CDR2 FYNNEI. CDR3 sequence (DNA): TGTGCCAGCAGTGAGACAGGGGCCAAAAACATTCAGTACTTC. Protein: CASSETGAKNIQYF.

This clone was picked up one time. The chain employs TRBV5-1 and TRBJ2-3, with D possibly being TRBD2 (5 bases). Germline CDR1 and CDR2: SGHRS and YFSETQ. The CDR3 totals 13 residues. The V end was cut by 0 bases, the J end by 6 bases, with 8 bases between. In nucleotides, the CDR3 is TGCGCCAGCAGCTTGGGGAGGCTGGATACGCAGTATTTT. Its protein is CASSLGRLDTQYF. Drawing the rest from reference TRBV5-1 and TRBJ2-3, the complete variable domain is KAGVTQTPRYLIKTRGQQVTLSCSPISGHRSVSWYQQTPGQGLQFLFEYFSETQRNKGNFPGRFSGRQFSNSRSEMNVSTLELGDSALYLCASSLGRLDTQYFGPGTRLTVL.

The rearrangement joins TRBV6-5 to TRBJ1-1; no clear D. Germline V gene data show CDR1 as MNHEY and CDR2 as SVGAGI. V lost 6 bases, J lost 1 base, and 15 bases lay in between. This CDR3 region has 15 residues. The CDR3 region is CASSSPTVGNTEAFF. CDR3 DNA: TGTGCCAGCAGCTCCCCTACTGTAGGGAACACTGAAGCTTTCTTT.

As concerns this clone: A read error may produce the germline difference seen at one junction end. The genes are TRBV5-4 and TRBJ2-5, with D possibly TRBD1 on 7 matching bases. CDR1 is SGHNT, CDR2 YYREEE, per germline (reference sequence). This CDR3 comprises 13 residues. The CDR3 reads CASSFRGVEIQYF. DNA of the CDR3: TGTGCCAGCAGCTTCAGGGGGGTGGAGATCCAGTACTTC.